One and the same sample provided the 15 T cell receptor beta chains below, sequenced in a study of shared clonotypes between healthy human individuals. Generated by immunoSEQ multiplex PCR, the TCRdb table keeps only in-frame clones and is missing some. The data hold about 2.4 million clones, with approximately 94% observed a single time. Sequenced input: naive CD4+ T cells from PBMCs. The subset: CD45RA+ positively selected. The receptors were sampled from a man aged 18 to 29 in good health. Some clones in this sample may be carry-over from other donors' samples.

V and J are TRBV7-3 and TRBJ2-3; D is undetermined. V lost 1 base to trimming and J lost 4 bases, with 9 bases between them. This CDR3 region has 14 residues. CDR1 and CDR2 from the germline V gene are SGHTA and FQGTGA. In nucleotides, the CDR3 is TGTGCCAGCAGCTTAAAGGGTAACGCAGATACGCAGTATTTT. Translating gives CASSLKGNADTQYF.

The chain has TRBV9 and TRBJ1-4; a weak D match, TRBD1 (5 bases). The CDR3 is 18 amino acids. V lost 4 bases and J lost 0, with 19 bases in between. CDR1 is SGDLS and CDR2 is YYNGEE in the germline V gene. The CDR3 DNA follows: TGTGCCAGCAGCTATGGGACCGCGGGCGGGGCAACTAATGAAAAACTGTTTTTT. It translates to CASSYGTAGGATNEKLFF.

The chain carries TRBV4-1 and TRBJ2-1; 10 bases line up with TRBD2. CDR3 length: 15 residues. CDR1 is MGHRA and CDR2 is YSYEKL in the germline V gene. V shed 7 bases and J 3 bases; nucleotides not matched to a gene: 6. The CDR3 DNA is TGCGCCAGCACTCTAGCGGGAGCCCGCTACAATGAGCAGTTCTTC. This codes for CASTLAGARYNEQFF.

The J gene is TRBJ2-3, the V gene TRBV6-1; TRBD2 matches 8 bases. Looked up from germline, CDR1 is MNHNS and CDR2 is SASEGT. The trim removed 5 bases at V and 4 bases at J, leaving 8 bases unmatched. The CDR3 totals 15 residues. CDR3 in amino acids: CASSTGLGLSDTQYF. As DNA, the CDR3 is TGTGCCAGCAGTACGGGACTAGGCCTTTCAGATACGCAGTATTTT.

A word on this clone: The sample holds other DNA sequences that translate to the same CDR3. The chain is built from TRBV28 and TRBJ1-1; 10 positions match TRBD1. Germline V gene lookup returns CDR1 MDHEN and CDR2 SYDVKM. This CDR3 region has 14 residues. The V gene end was trimmed by 6 bases and the J gene end by 5 bases; junction bases not matched to a gene: 6. CDR3 sequence: CASSQTGGGTEAFF. The CDR3 bases are TGTGCCAGCAGCCAGACAGGGGGCGGGACTGAAGCTTTCTTT.

Notes on this clone: Other DNA sequences in the sample encode the same CDR3. The J gene is TRBJ2-1, the V gene TRBV7-9; D is uncertain. Trimming pared 1 base from V and 0 bases from J, leaving 4 bases between. The CDR3 totals 14 residues. Germline V CDR1 and CDR2: SEHNR, FQNEAQ (reference sequence). The CDR3, as DNA: TGTGCCAGCAGCTTAGGGGGCTCCTACAATGAGCAGTTCTTC. Translation gives CASSLGGSYNEQFF. The entire variable domain, with the rest obtained from reference TRBV7-9 and TRBJ2-1, is as follows: DTGVSQNPRHKITKRGQNVTFRCDPISEHNRLYWYRQTLGQGPEFLTYFQNEAQLEKSRLLSDRFSAERPKGSFSTLEIQRTEQGDSAMYLCASSLGGSYNEQFFGPGTRLTVL.

The chain links TRBV30 to TRBJ1-5; 10 nucleotides agree with TRBD1. The CDR3 loop spans 14 amino acids. Per the germline V gene, CDR1 is GTSNPN and CDR2 is SVGIG (reference sequence). With 1 base clipped from V and 9 bases from J, the junction kept 6 bases outside the gene matches. DNA of the CDR3: TGTGCCTGGAGTGCCTCGGACAGGGGGATGCCCCAGCATTTT. Amino acids: CAWSASDRGMPQHF.

The chain couples TRBV27 to TRBJ1-5; 7 bases are shared with TRBD1. CDR3 length: 13 residues. Germline V lookup: CDR1 MNHEY, CDR2 SMNVEV (reference sequence). With V trimmed by 4 bases and J by 7 bases, 4 bases remained unmatched. The chain's CDR3 is CASSWTGEQPQHF. The CDR3 coding sequence is TGTGCCAGCAGTTGGACAGGAGAGCAGCCCCAGCATTTT.

The count of this clone is one. At the DNA level, this CDR3 is encoded by other sequences in the same sample as well. The chain combines TRBV7-3 with TRBJ1-1; D might be TRBD1 (5 bases). CDR3 length equals 15 residues. From germline, CDR1 is SGHTA and CDR2 FQGTGA. Trimming removed 4 bases from V and 0 bases from J, with 12 bases in between. CDR3 sequence (DNA): TGTGCCAGCAGCTCTCAGGGTAGAGTGAACACTGAAGCTTTCTTT. Translation: CASSSQGRVNTEAFF. The whole variable domain, remainder taken from reference TRBV7-3 and TRBJ1-1, is GAGVSQTPSNKVTEKGKYVELRCDPISGHTALYWYRQSLGQGPEFLIYFQGTGAADDSGLPNDRFFAVRPEGSVSTLKIQRTERGDSAVYLCASSSQGRVNTEAFFGQGTRLTVV.

As to this clone: This specimen includes other DNA sequences encoding the same CDR3. The chain has TRBV5-1 and TRBJ2-1; a possible D gene is TRBD1 (6 bases). V lost 3 bases and J 0 bases, leaving 7 bases between the germline ends. The CDR3 has 14 amino acids. Germline values: CDR1 SGHRS, CDR2 YFSETQ. This CDR3 is CASSSTGSYNEQFF. The CDR3 nucleotides read TGCGCCAGCAGCTCGACAGGCTCCTACAATGAGCAGTTCTTC.

The chain is built from TRBV6-6 and TRBJ2-7; D uncertain. V was pared by 8 bases and J by 7 bases, with 18 bases between. Per the germline V gene, CDR1 is MNHNY and CDR2 is SVGAGI (reference sequence). The CDR3 contains 13 residues. CDR3 nucleotide sequence: TGTGCCAGCGGGGTTCCGGCGGTAGGGGAGCAGTACTTC. As protein: CASGVPAVGEQYF.

The J gene is TRBJ1-4, the V gene TRBV5-6; D is possibly TRBD1 (6 bases). The germline gives CDR1 SGHDT, CDR2 YYEEEE. The CDR3 totals 15 residues. Between the trimmed V and J ends, which lost 2 bases and 7 bases, there was a span of 15 bases. CDR3 DNA: TGTGCCAGCAGCTTTATATCCGGAGGGGGTGAAAAACTGTTTTTT. It yields the protein CASSFISGGGEKLFF.

Only a few counts were recorded for this clone. This chain links TRBV7-3 with TRBJ1-1, with D unclear. The CDR3 has 15 residues. Trimming removed 1 base from V and 1 base from J, with 10 bases in between. CDR1 and CDR2 (germline): SGHTA, FQGTGA. The CDR3 sequence: CASSLMSGENTEAFF. The CDR3 coding sequence is TGTGCCAGCAGCTTAATGTCGGGAGAGAACACTGAAGCTTTCTTT.

The sample holds a few counts of this clone. V is TRBV19 and J is TRBJ1-1; D may be TRBD1 (6 bases). Germline V gene sequence: CDR1 LNHDA, CDR2 SQIVND (reference sequence). Trimming stripped 4 bases from V and 8 bases from J, with 14 bases between. This CDR3 has 13 amino acids. The CDR3 DNA sequence: TGTGCCAGTAGTACCCCAGGGGTCCTAGAAGCTTTCTTT. Translated, it gives CASSTPGVLEAFF.

The J gene is TRBJ1-2, the V gene TRBV28; 7 positions agree with TRBD1. CDR3 length: 16 residues. V lost 3 bases to trimming and J lost 3 bases; unmatched junction nucleotides: 10. The germline V gene encodes CDR1 MDHEN and CDR2 SYDVKM. This chain's CDR3 is CASSFTTWDSYYGYTF. The CDR3 DNA reads TGTGCCAGCAGTTTTACAACCTGGGACAGCTACTATGGCTACACCTTC.